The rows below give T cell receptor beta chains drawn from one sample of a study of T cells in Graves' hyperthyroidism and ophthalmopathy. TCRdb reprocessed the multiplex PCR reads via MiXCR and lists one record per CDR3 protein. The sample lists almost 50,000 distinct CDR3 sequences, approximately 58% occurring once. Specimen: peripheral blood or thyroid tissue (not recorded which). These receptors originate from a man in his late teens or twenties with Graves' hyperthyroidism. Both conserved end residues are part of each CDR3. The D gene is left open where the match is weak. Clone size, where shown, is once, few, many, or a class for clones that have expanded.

TGTGCCAGCACCTCAGGGCCGAGCTCCTACGAGCAGTACTTC | CASTSGPSSYEQYF | . | TRBV28 | many | TRBJ2-7
TGTGCCAGCACCCCCTTGGACAGCTATGGCCACACCTTC | CASTPLDSYGHTF | . | TRBV2 | . | TRBJ1-2
TGTGCCAGCAGGGGGGACAGGGGTGAGGGCTACACCTTC | CASRGDRGEGYTF | TRBD1 | TRBV6-5 | . | TRBJ1-2
TGTGCCAGCAGCGTAGGGCTAGCGGGGGTTCCCCGGGAGCTGTTTTTT | CASSVGLAGVPRELFF | TRBD2 | TRBV7-2 | . | TRBJ2-2
TGTGCCACCAGTGGTGTCTCTGGGGCCAACGTCCTGACTTTC | CATSGVSGANVLTF | . | TRBV2 | . | TRBJ2-6
TGTGCCAGCAGCTTGGGCAGCCTTTCACCCCTCCACTTT | CASSLGSLSPLHF | . | TRBV7-6 | . | TRBJ1-6
TGTGCCAGCAGCCAGACTCGGACCGGGGAGCTGTTTTTT | CASSQTRTGELFF | . | TRBV7-2 | medium-sized | TRBJ2-2
TGTGCCAGCAGTTCATCGACAGGGTGGGCCCTCTCTGGGGCCAACGTCCTGACTTTC | CASSSSTGWALSGANVLTF | TRBD1 | TRBV12-3/TRBV12-4 | many | TRBJ2-6
TGCGCCAGCAGCCCCGGAAAGTATAATTCACCCCTCCACTTT | CASSPGKYNSPLHF | . | TRBV4-1 | many | TRBJ1-6
TGCAGTGCCCCCGACAGGGGGCGCGAGTGGGGAACTAATGAAAAACTGTTTTTT | CSAPDRGREWGTNEKLFF | TRBD1 | TRBV20-1 | many | TRBJ1-4
TGTGCCAGCAGCCGGGACAGGGTTGTTGGAGAGACCCAGTACTTC | CASSRDRVVGETQYF | TRBD1 | TRBV7-9 | . | TRBJ2-5
TGTGCCAGCAGCACTAGCGGGAGGGGATCGCCCCTCCACTTT | CASSTSGRGSPLHF | . | TRBV7-7 | . | TRBJ1-6
TGCGCCAGCAGCGCGGGGGAAGGGCCCCAGCATTTT | CASSAGEGPQHF | . | TRBV10-2 | many | TRBJ1-5
TGTGCCAGCACCCACTCTGGAGCGACAATGGACACTGAAGCTTTCTTT | CASTHSGATMDTEAFF | . | TRBV6-2/TRBV6-3 | many | TRBJ1-1
TGTGCCAGCAACTTGGAGACCCAGTACTTC | CASNLETQYF | . | TRBV6-1 | many | TRBJ2-5
TGTGCCAGCAGTCTCCGGGACAGGATCAACGAGCAGTACTTC | CASSLRDRINEQYF | TRBD1 | TRBV2 | . | TRBJ2-7
TGTGCCAGCAGCTTGTCCCTCACAGGAGCAAACTATGGCTACACCTTC | CASSLSLTGANYGYTF | . | TRBV5-5 | many | TRBJ1-2